A selection of T cell receptor beta chains follows, all from one sample in a study of breast tumors, draining lymph nodes, adjacent tissues. MiXCR, run by TCRdb on the multiplex PCR reads, gives a single entry per CDR3 protein. The sample lists 20,000 to 25,000 distinct CDR3 sequences; 45% to 75% were seen once. Sequenced input: breast tumor tissue. The origin of the receptors is a female donor with breast cancer. Some clones in this sample may be carry-over from other donors' samples. Both conserved end residues are part of each CDR3. The D gene is left open where the match is weak. Clone size, where shown, is once, few, many, or a class for clones that have expanded.

size: many
V: TRBV19
J: TRBJ2-7
D: TRBD1
length: 17
DNA: TGTGCCAGTAGTATTTTGGGCTTGGGACAGGGGCCCTACGAGCAGTACTTC
CDR3: CASSILGLGQGPYEQYF

size: many
V: TRBV7-9
J: TRBJ2-5
D: TRBD2
length: 14
DNA: TGTGCCAGCAGCTCCGGACTAGCAGGAGAGACCCAGTACTTC
CDR3: CASSSGLAGETQYF

size: few
V: TRBV4-3
J: TRBJ1-2
D: NA
length: 17
DNA: TGCGCCAGCAGCCAAGCGTTTCGTTCGAGGGCGGAAGATGGCTACACCTTC
CDR3: CASSQAFRSRAEDGYTF

size: NA
V: TRBV5-8
J: TRBJ2-7
D: TRBD2
length: 14
DNA: TGTGCCAGCACCAATCTAGCGGGAGCCTACGAGCAGTACTTC
CDR3: CASTNLAGAYEQYF

size: NA
V: TRBV5-1
J: TRBJ2-1
D: NA
length: 10
DNA: TGCGCCAGCAGACCGAACCCCCAGTTCTTC
CDR3: CASRPNPQFF

size: NA
V: TRBV30
J: TRBJ1-6
D: TRBD1
length: 11
DNA: TGTGCCTGGAGTGACCGGGACAGGGGTTTCTTC
CDR3: CAWSDRDRGFF

size: many
V: TRBV6-5
J: TRBJ2-1
D: TRBD2
length: 15
DNA: TGTGCCAGCAGTCACAGGGCTAGCGGGGGGGATGAGCAGTTCTTC
CDR3: CASSHRASGGDEQFF

size: NA
V: TRBV6-5
J: TRBJ2-1
D: NA
length: 19
DNA: TGTGCCAGCAGGGACTTAGCGAACCCCGGGACCAGTATCCCTGAGGAGCAGTTCTTC
CDR3: CASRDLANPGTSIPEEQFF

size: NA
V: TRBV20-1
J: TRBJ1-6
D: NA
length: 15
DNA: TGCAGTGCTAGGGCCGGGGGCGGTTGGAATTCACCCCTCCACTTT
CDR3: CSARAGGGWNSPLHF

size: many
V: TRBV6-1
J: TRBJ1-2
D: TRBD1
length: 15
DNA: TGTGCCAGCAGTCCCGGGACAGGGAACAACTATGGCTACACCTTC
CDR3: CASSPGTGNNYGYTF

size: NA
V: TRBV2
J: TRBJ2-1
D: NA
length: 15
DNA: TGTGCCAGCAGTGATGGTCGGACTTTGTACAATGAGCAGTTCTTC
CDR3: CASSDGRTLYNEQFF

size: once
V: TRBV7-3
J: TRBJ2-7
D: TRBD2
length: 15
DNA: TGTGCCAGCAGCTTAAGGGCTAGCGGGCCCTACGAGCAGTACTTC
CDR3: CASSLRASGPYEQYF

size: medium-sized
V: TRBV5-1
J: TRBJ2-3
D: TRBD2
length: 16
DNA: TGCGCCAGCAGCTTGGATCTAGCGGGGAACACAGATACGCAGTATTTT
CDR3: CASSLDLAGNTDTQYF

size: medium-sized
V: TRBV2
J: TRBJ2-7
D: TRBD2
length: 15
DNA: TGTGCCAGCACCCGGCTAGCGGGAGGCCTACGCCAGCAGTACTTC
CDR3: CASTRLAGGLRQQYF

size: medium-sized
V: TRBV19
J: TRBJ1-4
D: NA
length: 18
DNA: TGTGCCAGTAGTATAGAAGGGAAGGGGAGCACAACTAATGAAAAACTGTTTTTT
CDR3: CASSIEGKGSTTNEKLFF

size: NA
V: TRBV7-6
J: TRBJ2-5
D: NA
length: 12
DNA: TGTGCCAGCAGCCCCGATAGAGAGACCCAGTACTTC
CDR3: CASSPDRETQYF

size: NA
V: TRBV2
J: TRBJ1-4
D: TRBD1
length: 13
DNA: TGTGCCAGCAGACAGGGGGCGCGGGAAAAACTGTTTTTT
CDR3: CASRQGAREKLFF

size: NA
V: TRBV4-1
J: TRBJ2-5
D: TRBD2
length: 15
DNA: TGCGCCAGCAGCCAATACAGCGGGGGATATGAGACCCAGTACTTC
CDR3: CASSQYSGGYETQYF

size: many
V: TRBV2
J: TRBJ2-1
D: NA
length: 15
DNA: TGTGCCAGCAGTGAACTTGAGGGTCTGTTCAATGAGCAGTTCTTC
CDR3: CASSELEGLFNEQFF

size: many
V: TRBV9
J: TRBJ2-1
D: NA
length: 15
DNA: TGTGCCAGCAGCGAGGGGACGGCGTCTTACAATGAGCAGTTCTTC
CDR3: CASSEGTASYNEQFF

size: once
V: TRBV7-2
J: TRBJ1-6
D: NA
length: 14
DNA: TGTGCCAGCACCTCTCCCGGCAGTAATTCACCCCTCCACTTT
CDR3: CASTSPGSNSPLHF

size: many
V: TRBV20-1
J: TRBJ2-2
D: TRBD1
length: 16
DNA: TGCAGTGCTAGAGATCGGGGGACAGGGACCACCGGGGAGCTGTTTTTT
CDR3: CSARDRGTGTTGELFF

size: many
V: TRBV11-1
J: TRBJ2-2
D: TRBD2
length: 18
DNA: TGTGCCAGCAGCTTAAGACTAGCGGGGGGCTTAAACACCGGGGAGCTGTTTTTT
CDR3: CASSLRLAGGLNTGELFF

size: many
V: TRBV20-1
J: TRBJ2-3
D: TRBD2
length: 14
DNA: TGCAGTGCTGTTGGACTAGCGGGGACAGATACGCAGTATTTT
CDR3: CSAVGLAGTDTQYF

size: NA
V: TRBV4-3
J: TRBJ1-6
D: NA
length: 14
DNA: TGCGCCAGCAGCCAAGTCGGGATGGGTTCACCCCTCCACTTT
CDR3: CASSQVGMGSPLHF

size: NA
V: TRBV5-5
J: TRBJ1-2
D: NA
length: 15
DNA: TGTGCCAGCAGCTTGGGGTTATCCCCTAACTATGGCTACACCTTC
CDR3: CASSLGLSPNYGYTF

size: many
V: TRBV13
J: TRBJ2-5
D: TRBD2
length: 16
DNA: TGTGCCAGCAGTATCACCGGGACTAGCCCTCAAGAGACCCAGTACTTC
CDR3: CASSITGTSPQETQYF

size: NA
V: TRBV5-1
J: TRBJ1-2
D: TRBD1
length: 16
DNA: TGCGCCAGCAGCTTGGTTCCGACAGGGAACAACTATGGCTACACCTTC
CDR3: CASSLVPTGNNYGYTF

size: many
V: TRBV5-1
J: TRBJ2-1
D: TRBD2
length: 15
DNA: TGCGCCAGCAGCTCCGGGACTAGTTGGGTCAATGAGCAGTTCTTC
CDR3: CASSSGTSWVNEQFF

size: once
V: TRBV2
J: TRBJ2-1
D: TRBD2
length: 15
DNA: TGTGCCAGCAGGGGGACTAGCGGGAGTGGGAATGAGCAGTTCTTC
CDR3: CASRGTSGSGNEQFF

size: NA
V: TRBV3-1
J: TRBJ1-3
D: NA
length: 16
DNA: TGCGCCAGCAGCCAAGTATCCCGCGCCTCTGGAAACACCATATATTTT
CDR3: CASSQVSRASGNTIYF

size: NA
V: TRBV6-1
J: TRBJ2-1
D: NA
length: 15
DNA: TGTGCCAGCAGTTCACGGCGTCACTCCTACAATGAGCAGTTCTTC
CDR3: CASSSRRHSYNEQFF

size: many
V: TRBV13
J: TRBJ2-3
D: TRBD1
length: 16
DNA: TGTGCCAGCAGCTTAACAGGGGTTTCTAGCACAGATACGCAGTATTTT
CDR3: CASSLTGVSSTDTQYF

size: NA
V: TRBV10-2
J: TRBJ2-2
D: TRBD2
length: 15
DNA: TGCGCCAGCAGAGGAGAGGCTAGCGGGTCCGGGGAGCTGTTTTTT
CDR3: CASRGEASGSGELFF

size: medium-sized
V: TRBV6-6
J: TRBJ1-6
D: NA
length: 13
DNA: TGTGCCAGCACACCTTTACCGAATTCACCCCTCCACTTT
CDR3: CASTPLPNSPLHF

size: once
V: TRBV4-2
J: TRBJ1-4
D: NA
length: 11
DNA: TGTGCCAGCAGCCAACGACAGGAGCTCACTTTT
CDR3: CASSQRQELTF

size: NA
V: TRBV20-1
J: TRBJ1-2
D: NA
length: 14
DNA: TGCAGTGCTAGAGATTCTCAGGACATTGATGGCTACACCTTC
CDR3: CSARDSQDIDGYTF

size: once
V: TRBV7-9
J: TRBJ2-1
D: TRBD2
length: 16
DNA: TGTGCCAGCAGTCCTACCGGGACTAGCGGGAGCTATGAGCAGTTCTTC
CDR3: CASSPTGTSGSYEQFF

size: NA
V: TRBV9
J: TRBJ1-2
D: NA
length: 14
DNA: TGTGCCAGCAGCGTTGGGGCCGGAACCTATGGCTACACCTTC
CDR3: CASSVGAGTYGYTF

size: many
V: TRBV19
J: TRBJ2-1
D: TRBD2
length: 16
DNA: TGTGCCAGTAGTTTATTAGCGGGAGGGCCTCGTAATGAGCAGTTCTTC
CDR3: CASSLLAGGPRNEQFF

size: many
V: TRBV3-1
J: TRBJ2-3
D: NA
length: 13
DNA: TGTGCCAGCAGCCAAGCCCCCACAGATACGCAGTATTTT
CDR3: CASSQAPTDTQYF

size: NA
V: TRBV2
J: TRBJ2-7
D: NA
length: 14
DNA: TGTGCCAGCAGTGACGAGGGGGAAAGGGCCGAGCAGTACTTC
CDR3: CASSDEGERAEQYF

size: many
V: TRBV6-2/TRBV6-3
J: TRBJ2-1
D: NA
length: 15
DNA: TGTGCCAGCAGTACGCCTGTGAGCTCCTACAATGAGCAGTTCTTC
CDR3: CASSTPVSSYNEQFF

size: NA
V: TRBV9
J: TRBJ2-7
D: TRBD2
length: 18
DNA: TGTGCCAGCAGCTCCCGGAGTAGCGGGAGGGCTGCATACTACGAGCAGTACTTC
CDR3: CASSSRSSGRAAYYEQYF

size: NA
V: TRBV2
J: TRBJ1-6
D: TRBD1
length: 14
DNA: TGTGCCAGCAGCCCGACAGGGTGGAATTCACCCCTCCACTTT
CDR3: CASSPTGWNSPLHF

size: NA
V: TRBV20-1
J: TRBJ2-7
D: NA
length: 15
DNA: TGCAGTGCCATGACGGGAGAGGCTGTCACCTACGAGCAGTACTTC
CDR3: CSAMTGEAVTYEQYF

size: NA
V: TRBV19
J: TRBJ2-6
D: NA
length: 16
DNA: TGTGCCAGTATCCCAACCGCGGAGGAAGGGGCCAACGTCCTGACTTTC
CDR3: CASIPTAEEGANVLTF

size: many
V: TRBV6-1
J: TRBJ2-1
D: NA
length: 15
DNA: TGTGCCAGCAGGTTCAGTCGCCACTCCTACAATGAGCAGTTCTTC
CDR3: CASRFSRHSYNEQFF

size: many
V: TRBV5-1
J: TRBJ2-5
D: TRBD2
length: 16
DNA: TGCGCCAGCAGCTTGGAGGGACTAGAATGGGGAGAGACCCAGTACTTC
CDR3: CASSLEGLEWGETQYF

size: many
V: TRBV12-3/TRBV12-4
J: TRBJ1-1
D: TRBD1
length: 15
DNA: TGTGCCAGCAGTTCTTACGGGACAGGGAACACTGAAGCTTTCTTT
CDR3: CASSSYGTGNTEAFF

size: NA
V: TRBV7-9
J: TRBJ2-7
D: NA
length: 13
DNA: TGTGCCAGCAGCCCCGCCTTGAATAACGAGCAGTACTTC
CDR3: CASSPALNNEQYF

size: NA
V: TRBV27
J: TRBJ1-2
D: NA
length: 13
DNA: TGTGCCAGCAGTCCCGCGGAGTACTATGGCTACACCTTC
CDR3: CASSPAEYYGYTF

size: many
V: TRBV28
J: TRBJ1-5
D: NA
length: 12
DNA: TGTGCCAGCAGCGAGGGGGATGAGCCCCAGCATTTT
CDR3: CASSEGDEPQHF

size: NA
V: TRBV19
J: TRBJ2-3
D: NA
length: 15
DNA: TGTGCCAGTAGTATGGGTGGTTCCGACACAGATACGCAGTATTTT
CDR3: CASSMGGSDTDTQYF

size: NA
V: TRBV12-3/TRBV12-4
J: TRBJ1-4
D: NA
length: 13
DNA: TGTGCCAGCAGACAGGGCCTTAATGAAAAACTGTTTTTT
CDR3: CASRQGLNEKLFF